The 32 T cell receptor beta chains presented below share a single source sample, sequenced in a study of blood T cells in healthy people across ages. Next came a second PCR, run for about 6 to 11 cycles, which used a sample-barcoded 5' primer along with a J-beta primer mix. TCRdb reprocessed the 5' RACE reads with MiXCR, giving one entry per CDR3 protein. The repertoire includes about 1 million distinct CDR3 sequences, 20% to 25% of them detected once, and around 0.75% sits in the top ten. Separately, the same data were catalogued under a study of T cells of mothers and their children.

Sequenced material: blood. Receptor source: a girl aged 2 to 10 in good health.

This clonotype appeared a few times. The chain is built from TRBV6-5 and TRBJ2-1, with a tentative D call TRBD2 (5 bases). The V end was cut by 7 bases, the J end by 0 bases, with 13 bases between. Germline loops: CDR1 MNHEY, CDR2 SVGAGI. The CDR3 covers 15 residues. CDR3 amino acids: CASTPGSDSYNEQFF. For the CDR3, the DNA is TGTGCCAGCACTCCGGGGTCCGACTCCTACAATGAGCAGTTCTTC.

The chain has TRBV4-2 and TRBJ2-1, with D unresolved. The V end lost 5 bases, the J end lost 10 bases, and 12 bases lay between the germline ends. Per germline, CDR1 LGHNA and CDR2 YNFKEQ. CDR3 length equals 12 residues. The CDR3 DNA follows: TGTGCCAGCAGCAACGGCTTAAGGGAGCAGTTCTTC. Amino acid sequence: CASSNGLREQFF.

The chain couples TRBV12-3 or TRBV12-4 to TRBJ2-5, with TRBD2 identical over 8 bases. The J call may be in error: the DNA end matches TRBJ2-1 better. CDR3 size: 17 residues. The CDR3 sequence: CASSLSLSGTSMDEQFF. CDR3 in DNA: TGTGCCAGCAGTTTATCGCTATCCGGGACTAGTATGGATGAGCAGTTCTTC.

The rearrangement joins TRBV6-2 or TRBV6-3 to TRBJ2-1; D unclear. The CDR3 is 14 residues long. Looked up from germline, CDR1 is MNHEY and CDR2 is SVGEGT. Trimming removed 6 bases from V and 2 bases from J, with 11 bases in between. The CDR3 is CASSLPETYNEQFF. In DNA form, the CDR3 reads TGTGCCAGCAGCCTACCCGAGACCTACAATGAGCAGTTCTTC.

This chain uses TRBV6-5 with TRBJ1-1; D not certain. The CDR3 runs 13 residues. The V end lost 0 bases, the J end lost 5 bases, and 7 bases lay between the germline ends. Germline V gene lookup returns CDR1 MNHEY and CDR2 SVGAGI. CDR3 sequence reads: CASSYSGRTEAFF. The CDR3 DNA reads as TGTGCCAGCAGTTACTCTGGCCGGACTGAAGCTTTCTTT.

This clonotype has just a few counts. In DNA form, the CDR3 reads TGTGCCAGTAGTATAACCTCGGGGGATGAGCAGTTCTTC. The encoded protein is CASSITSGDEQFF. The chain employs TRBV19 and TRBJ2-1, with D maybe TRBD2 (6 bases). V lost 2 bases and J lost 8, with 10 bases in between. Germline V gene lookup returns CDR1 LNHDA and CDR2 SQIVND (reference sequence). The CDR3 covers 13 residues.

In the case of this clonotype: This may stem from a read error, because a much larger clone lies one nucleotide away. The chain carries TRBV7-9 and TRBJ2-5; D gene unclear. The CDR3 contains 13 residues. Trimming took off 2 bases at V and 0 bases at J, with 4 bases between the two ends. In germline, CDR1 is SEHNR, CDR2 FQNEAQ (reference sequence). The CDR3 DNA sequence: TGTGCCAGCAGCTTAATTGACCAAGAGACCCAGTACTTC. Translated: CASSLIDQETQYF.

In this sample, this clonotype turned up a few times. The rearrangement uses TRBV5-1 and TRBJ2-1; 7 bases agree with TRBD2. Germline CDR1 and CDR2: SGHRS and YFSETQ. The V segment lost 2 bases and the J segment 10 bases; nucleotides outside the gene matches: 18. The CDR3 has 17 amino acids. CDR3 sequence: CASSFSLRTRVDREQFF. The DNA of the CDR3 is TGCGCCAGCAGCTTTTCCTTACGGACTAGGGTAGATCGGGAGCAGTTCTTC.

This clonotype appeared once. The gene calls are TRBV12-3 or TRBV12-4 and TRBJ1-1; 9 positions agree with TRBD1. V dropped 6 bases and J dropped 4; count of bases not matched to a gene: 6. The CDR3 length is 14 residues. This CDR3 is CASSARQGVTEAFF. CDR3 in DNA: TGTGCCAGCAGCGCTCGACAGGGGGTCACTGAAGCTTTCTTT.

The chain joins TRBV20-1 to TRBJ2-7, with D perhaps TRBD1 or TRBD2 (5 bases each). Trimming shortened V by 6 bases and J by 3 bases, and 12 bases separated the two germline ends. CDR1 and CDR2 (germline): DFQATT, SNEGSKA (reference sequence). The CDR3 is 12 residues long. The CDR3 loop is CSAGVKIYEQYF. CDR3 coding DNA: TGCAGTGCGGGGGTTAAAATCTACGAGCAGTACTTC.

V usage is TRBV6-5 and J usage is TRBJ2-7, with a possible D match to TRBD1 (7 bases). Germline CDR1 reads MNHEY; CDR2 reads SVGAGI. V was cut by 2 bases and J by 5 bases, with 13 bases left in between. This CDR3 region has 14 residues. The CDR3 reads CASSYAGQPNEQYF. For the CDR3, the DNA is TGTGCCAGCAGTTACGCGGGACAGCCCAACGAGCAGTACTTC.

This clonotype was observed a few times. The chain combines TRBV3-1 with TRBJ1-1; D not resolved. V was cut by 0 bases and J by 3 bases, with 14 bases left in between. CDR3 size: 16 residues. CDR1 is LGHDT and CDR2 is YNNKEL in the germline V gene (reference sequence). CDR3: CASSQDLGPVDTEAFF. Written as DNA, the CDR3 is TGTGCCAGCAGCCAAGATCTCGGACCGGTTGACACTGAAGCTTTCTTT.

This clonotype was seen a handful of times. The CDR3 sequence: CASSQEIGGTSGLGGYF. The DNA for the CDR3 is TGCGCCAGCAGCCAAGAGATCGGGGGGACTAGCGGCCTTGGGGGGTACTTC. The chain couples TRBV4-3 to TRBJ2-5; 11 bases agree with TRBD2. CDR1 and CDR2 from the germline V gene are LGHNA and YSLEER. The CDR3 loop spans 17 amino acids. The trim removed 0 bases at V and 13 bases at J, leaving 16 bases unmatched.

V is TRBV21-1 and J is TRBJ2-4. TRBV21-1 is classified as a pseudogene. This CDR3 is 18 amino acids long. The DNA for the CDR3 is TGTGCCAGCAGCAAAGACATCTCAGTCAAGGAGGCCAAAAACATTCAGTACTTC. Its protein is CASSKDISVKEAKNIQYF.

The genes are TRBV11-2 and TRBJ1-1; D possibly corresponds to TRBD1 (5 bases). CDR1 and CDR2 (germline): SGHAT, FQNNGV. V was clipped by 1 base and J by 4 bases, with 10 bases between them. The CDR3 covers 14 residues. The CDR3 here is CASSLVGEGTEAFF. The DNA for the CDR3 is TGTGCCAGCAGCTTAGTGGGGGAGGGCACTGAAGCTTTCTTT.

This clonotype turned up a few times. The CDR3 DNA reads as TGCAGCCTCGGACTAGCGGGGGCCAATGAGCAGTTCTTC. Residues: CSLGLAGANEQFF. The chain combines TRBV29-1 with TRBJ2-1; TRBD2 matches 13 bases. V lost 8 bases, J lost 6 bases, and 4 bases stayed unmatched. In germline, CDR1 is SQVTM, CDR2 ANQGSEA. This CDR3 has 13 amino acids.

The gene calls are TRBV5-1 and TRBJ2-5, with D unclear. The J call may be faulty, since TRBJ2-7 better matches the DNA end. CDR1 and CDR2 from the germline V gene are SGHRS and YFSETQ. The CDR3 contains 15 residues. CDR3 sequence reads: CASSLDGSVTYEQYF. CDR3 DNA sequence: TGCGCCAGCAGCTTGGATGGCTCTGTAACCTACGAGCAGTACTTC.

The V gene is TRBV20-1, the J gene TRBJ1-2; 8 bases are a match to TRBD1. V trimming: 6 bases; J trimming: 3 bases; junction bases outside the gene matches: 6. Germline V gene data show CDR1 as DFQATT and CDR2 as SNEGSKA (reference sequence). This CDR3 comprises 13 residues. The CDR3: CSAPTTGDYGYTF. The CDR3 DNA sequence: TGCAGTGCCCCTACGACAGGGGACTATGGCTACACCTTC.

The chain recombines TRBV7-8 with TRBJ1-1, with TRBD1 identical over 8 bases. CDR1 and CDR2 from the germline V gene are SGHVS and FQNEAQ. The CDR3 spans 15 residues. With V trimmed by 7 bases and J by 3 bases, 10 bases remained unmatched. CDR3 sequence (DNA): TGTGCCAGCACCCATCTAGGACAGGGAGACACTGAAGCTTTCTTT. It is translated as CASTHLGQGDTEAFF.

This clonotype occurred a few times. The gene calls are TRBV2 and TRBJ2-3, with D possibly TRBD2 on 5 matching bases. The V end lost 4 bases, the J end lost 4 bases, and 9 bases lay between the germline ends. Germline lookup yields CDR1 SNHLY and CDR2 FYNNEI. The CDR3 runs to 13 residues. CDR3 region: CASSVEAADTQYF. Written as DNA, the CDR3 is TGTGCCAGCAGTGTAGAAGCGGCAGATACGCAGTATTTT.

This sequence joins TRBV4-1 and TRBJ1-5; 11 bases are shared with TRBD1. Looked up from germline, CDR1 is MGHRA and CDR2 is YSYEKL. The CDR3 loop spans 16 amino acids. The junction had 4 bases not matched to a gene; V was cut back by 1 base and J by 5 bases. CDR3 sequence reads: CASSQAMGQGDQPQHF. The CDR3 nucleotides read TGCGCCAGCAGCCAAGCAATGGGACAGGGGGATCAGCCCCAGCATTTT.

This clonotype was counted a few times. The rearrangement uses TRBV7-6 and TRBJ2-5; D may be TRBD2 (5 bases). Gene TRBJ2-1 matches the end of the DNA better, so the J call may be wrong. Germline V gene data show CDR1 as SGHVS and CDR2 as FNYEAQ. The CDR3 has 14 residues. The CDR3 is CASSPPNVRDEQFF. CDR3 DNA: TGTGCCAGCAGCCCCCCCAACGTGCGGGATGAGCAGTTCTTC.

The chain carries TRBV3-1 and TRBJ1-2; D unclear. This CDR3 is 15 amino acids long. With 1 base removed from V and 4 bases from J, the gap between germline ends came to 13 bases. The V gene's germline CDR1 is LGHDT and CDR2 YNNKEL (reference sequence). The DNA for the CDR3 is TGTGCCAGCAGCCAAGTTAACGTAGAATTCTATGGCTACACCTTC. Amino acids: CASSQVNVEFYGYTF.

In regard to this clonotype: Mismatch with germline at one junction end may stem from a read error. The V call is TRBV27, the J call TRBJ2-5; TRBD1 matches at 8 bases. CDR1 is MNHEY, CDR2 SMNVEV, per germline (reference sequence). This CDR3 is built from 14 residues. Here the CDR3 DNA reads TGTGCCAGCAGTTCGGGACAGGCTCAAGACACCCAGTACTTC. Amino acid sequence: CASSSGQAQDTQYF.

CDR3 residues: CASSLEMDLAGVVGNEQFF. CDR3 nucleotide sequence: TGTGCCAGCAGTCTTGAGATGGATTTAGCGGGAGTTGTTGGTAATGAGCAGTTCTTC. This rearrangement joins TRBV6-1 to TRBJ2-1; 9 nucleotides match TRBD2. Germline loops: CDR1 MNHNS, CDR2 SASEGT. The CDR3 totals 19 residues. J lost 7 bases, V lost 5 bases, and 21 bases had no gene match.

Only a few counts were recorded for this clonotype. This sequence joins TRBV7-9 and TRBJ2-1; possibly TRBD1 for D (6 bases). Between the trimmed V and J ends, which lost 2 bases and 8 bases, there was a span of 16 bases. CDR1 and CDR2 (germline): SEHNR, FQNEAQ (reference sequence). CDR3 length: 15 amino acids. CDR3 in DNA: TGTGCCAGCAGCTTAACTAGAGGGGACACGGATGAGCAGTTCTTC. This translates into CASSLTRGDTDEQFF.

This clonotype turned up a few times. This chain connects TRBV5-6 to TRBJ2-3; no definite D call. The ends were cut back, 4 bases at V and 0 bases at J, with 12 bases in the middle. The germline gives CDR1 SGHDT, CDR2 YYEEEE. This CDR3 is 15 amino acids long. CDR3 bases: TGTGCCAGCAGCCGCACCCCGGCTAGCACAGATACGCAGTATTTT. Its translation: CASSRTPASTDTQYF.

This clonotype occurred a few times. The chain combines TRBV7-2 with TRBJ2-3; D remains unclear. V was pared by 3 bases and J by 6 bases, with 10 bases between. The germline CDR1 and CDR2 sequences are SGHTA and FQGNSA. This CDR3 contains 13 residues. The CDR3 sequence: CASSFPATDTQYF. As DNA, the CDR3 is TGTGCCAGCAGCTTTCCGGCAACTGATACGCAGTATTTT.

In its sample, this clonotype was seen a few times. The genes are TRBV7-2 and TRBJ2-1; possible D gene TRBD2, 6 bases. The J call is uncertain, as TRBJ2-7 better fits the DNA end. The CDR3 has 15 amino acids. Germline CDR1 SGHTA, CDR2 FQGNSA. The CDR3, as DNA: TGTGCCAGCAGCTTAGACGGGAGAGGCTCCTACGAGCAGTACTTC. Protein sequence: CASSLDGRGSYEQYF.

CDR3: CSAPKEGQTGELFF. CDR3 sequence (DNA): TGCAGTGCCCCCAAGGAGGGCCAAACCGGGGAGCTGTTTTTT. The rearrangement links TRBV20-1 to TRBJ2-2; a possible D gene is TRBD2 (6 bases). The CDR3 covers 14 residues. The germline V gene has CDR1 DFQATT and CDR2 SNEGSKA (reference sequence). Between the trimmed V and J ends, which lost 6 bases and 5 bases, there was a span of 16 bases.

The chain is built from TRBV4-1 and TRBJ1-1; no definite D call. The germline gives CDR1 MGHRA, CDR2 YSYEKL. The CDR3 is made up of 13 amino acids. Between the trimmed V and J ends, which lost 0 bases and 5 bases, there was a span of 7 bases. This CDR3 is CASSQEWTTEAFF. The CDR3 DNA sequence: TGCGCCAGCAGCCAAGAGTGGACGACTGAAGCTTTCTTT.

This chain joins TRBV6-5 and TRBJ2-1, with TRBD1 matching 7 bases. Germline V gene data show CDR1 as MNHEY and CDR2 as SVGAGI. This CDR3 is built from 15 residues. The junction had 6 bases not matched to a gene; V was cut back by 6 bases and J by 1 base. The CDR3 region has the DNA TGTGCCAGCAGAACCCTACAGGGGTCCTACAATGAGCAGTTCTTC. Encoded protein: CASRTLQGSYNEQFF.